These 17 T cell receptor beta chains originate from one sample sequenced in a study of blood T cells in healthy people across ages. A sample-barcoded 5' primer and a J-beta primer mix were used in a second PCR of about 7 to 12 cycles. TCRdb itself ran the 5' RACE reads through MiXCR, one entry per CDR3 protein. The table includes hundreds of thousands of distinct CDR3 sequences, about 55% detected once. Sequencing used blood. The source is a man aged 55 to 69 in good health.

The gene calls are TRBV12-3 or TRBV12-4 and TRBJ2-2; D unresolved. This CDR3 region has 13 residues. Trimming took 6 bases from V and 7 from J, leaving 12 bases between them. The CDR3 reads CASSPGLVGELFF. DNA of the CDR3: TGTGCCAGCAGCCCCGGCCTGGTCGGGGAGCTGTTTTTT.

V gene TRBV20-1 combines with J gene TRBJ2-1, with D possibly called TRBD1 or TRBD2 (5 bases each). Between the trimmed V and J ends, which lost 5 bases and 8 bases, there was a span of 16 bases. Germline V gene sequence: CDR1 DFQATT, CDR2 SNEGSKA (reference sequence). The CDR3 consists of 13 residues. The CDR3 region is CSALGESGYEQFF. As DNA, the CDR3 is TGCAGTGCTCTGGGGGAATCCGGATATGAGCAGTTCTTC.

This sequence joins TRBV11-1 and TRBJ2-4; maybe TRBD1 (6 bases). Near its end, the DNA agrees better with TRBJ2-7, so the J call may be wrong. Germline V gene sequence: CDR1 SGHAT, CDR2 FQDESV (reference sequence). This CDR3 spans 15 amino acids. Written as DNA, the CDR3 is TGTGCCAGCAGCCGGGCCTGGGACACCCAATACGAGCAGTACTTC. Amino acids: CASSRAWDTQYEQYF.

The chain couples TRBV5-1 to TRBJ2-1; 7 bases align to TRBD2. With 0 bases clipped from V and 10 bases from J, the junction kept 7 bases outside the gene matches. Germline CDR1 and CDR2: SGHRS and YFSETQ. The CDR3 consists of 14 residues. CDR3 protein: CASSLGTRTREQFF. The DNA for the CDR3 is TGCGCCAGCAGCTTGGGGACTAGGACCCGGGAGCAGTTCTTC.

The V and J genes are TRBV5-1 and TRBJ2-1; 13 bases agree with TRBD2. Germline V gives CDR1 SGHRS, CDR2 YFSETQ. V trimming: 4 bases; J trimming: 8 bases; junction bases outside the gene matches: 6. The CDR3 runs to 15 residues. The CDR3 here is CASSGRTSGGDEQFF. The DNA of the CDR3 is TGCGCCAGCAGCGGAAGGACTAGCGGGGGCGATGAGCAGTTCTTC. Supplemented by reference TRBV5-1 and TRBJ2-1, the full variable domain reads KAGVTQTPRYLIKTRGQQVTLSCSPISGHRSVSWYQQTPGQGLQFLFEYFSETQRNKGNFPGRFSGRQFSNSRSEMNVSTLELGDSALYLCASSGRTSGGDEQFFGPGTRLTVL.

The CDR3 here is CASQPGDRGVQGYTF. The CDR3 DNA reads TGCGCCAGCCAACCCGGGGACAGGGGAGTCCAAGGCTACACCTTC. The J gene is TRBJ1-2, the V gene TRBV5-1, with 10 bases lining up with TRBD1. J was trimmed by 8 bases and V by 7 bases; bases with no gene match: 14. This CDR3 spans 15 amino acids. Germline V gene sequence: CDR1 SGHRS, CDR2 YFSETQ.

The chain carries TRBV3-1 and TRBJ2-3; TRBD2 matches 9 bases. V shed 1 base, J shed 6 bases, and the junction held 5 bases outside the gene matches. Germline V gene lookup returns CDR1 LGHDT and CDR2 YNNKEL (reference sequence). This CDR3 has 15 amino acids. The CDR3 nucleotides read TGTGCCAGCAGCCAAGGGCGGGGGGGCCGTGATACGCAGTATTTT. Its protein product is CASSQGRGGRDTQYF.

The V and J genes are TRBV6-5 and TRBJ2-3, with 10 bases that match TRBD2. V trimming: 0 bases; J trimming: 8 bases; junction bases outside the gene matches: 8. The germline V gene encodes CDR1 MNHEY and CDR2 SVGAGI. This CDR3 spans 16 amino acids. The CDR3: CASSYSIGLAARTQYF. CDR3 bases: TGTGCCAGCAGTTACTCGATCGGACTAGCGGCGCGTACGCAGTATTTT.

The chain recombines TRBV7-6 with TRBJ2-5; D is perhaps TRBD1 (5 bases). Trimming pared 4 bases from V and 1 base from J, leaving 16 bases between. This CDR3 has 16 amino acids. Germline assignment: CDR1 SGHVS and CDR2 FNYEAQ. Here the CDR3 reads CASSSQAQGLQETQYF. The CDR3 DNA is TGTGCCAGCAGCTCTCAAGCCCAGGGCCTCCAAGAGACCCAGTACTTC.

A note on this clonotype: The junction shows a germline mismatch at one end, possibly a read error. The CDR3: CSTRWFGRDRENEKLFF. CDR3 sequence (DNA): TGCAGTACTAGGTGGTTTGGGCGGGACAGAGAAAATGAAAAACTGTTTTTT. This rearrangement joins TRBV20-1 to TRBJ1-4; the match to TRBD1 covers 7 bases. There are 17 residues in the CDR3. Germline V gene lookup returns CDR1 DFQATT and CDR2 SNEGSKA (reference sequence).

J is TRBJ2-1 and V is TRBV7-2; 9 bases map to TRBD2. The V gene's germline CDR1 is SGHTA and CDR2 FQGNSA. This CDR3 is built from 15 residues. V shed 5 bases, J shed 3 bases, and the junction held 5 bases outside the gene matches. The CDR3 DNA reads as TGTGCCAGCAGCCAACTAGCGGGCATCTACAATGAGCAGTTCTTC. It encodes CASSQLAGIYNEQFF.

The chain carries TRBV6-6 and TRBJ1-2, with D maybe TRBD1 (5 bases). This CDR3 is built from 14 residues. V was shortened by 2 bases and J by 1 base, with 8 bases between the two germline ends. From germline, CDR1 is MNHNY and CDR2 SVGAGI (reference sequence). CDR3 sequence: CASSYRGLNYGYTF. The CDR3 DNA reads as TGTGCCAGCAGTTACAGGGGCCTTAACTATGGCTACACCTTC.

This clonotype appeared once. The V and J genes are TRBV7-9 and TRBJ2-3, with 8 nucleotides matching TRBD1. J was trimmed by 0 bases and V by 3 bases; bases with no gene match: 5. CDR3 size: 16 residues. Germline V CDR1 and CDR2: SEHNR, FQNEAQ (reference sequence). CDR3 in amino acids: CASSFDRGPSTDTQYF. DNA of the CDR3: TGTGCCAGCAGCTTCGACAGGGGCCCAAGCACAGATACGCAGTATTTT. Complete variable domain (other parts from reference TRBV7-9 and TRBJ2-3): DTGVSQNPRHKITKRGQNVTFRCDPISEHNRLYWYRQTLGQGPEFLTYFQNEAQLEKSRLLSDRFSAERPKGSFSTLEIQRTEQGDSAMYLCASSFDRGPSTDTQYFGPGTRLTVL.

The rearrangement links TRBV20-1 to TRBJ2-1; 10 nucleotides line up with TRBD2. Germline-derived CDR1 and CDR2 are DFQATT and SNEGSKA (reference sequence). CDR3 size: 19 residues. J lost 0 bases, V lost 0 bases, and 11 bases had no gene match. The CDR3 reads CSARDATSGTPSSYNEQFF. For the CDR3, the DNA is TGCAGTGCTAGAGATGCAACTAGCGGGACCCCTTCCTCCTACAATGAGCAGTTCTTC.

This clonotype has more than one count but fewer than ten. The rearrangement links TRBV27 to TRBJ1-1, with D tentatively TRBD1 (5 bases). The V gene's germline CDR1 is MNHEY and CDR2 SMNVEV (reference sequence). The CDR3 is 9 amino acids. V gave up 6 bases and J gave up 11 bases, with 7 bases separating them. Written as DNA, the CDR3 is TGTGCCAGCAGCCCAGGGGCTTTCTTT. This encodes CASSPGAFF.

CDR3 amino acids: CASSTDWGYTF. Written as DNA, the CDR3 is TGTGCCAGCAGCACCGACTGGGGCTACACCTTC. This chain joins TRBV9 and TRBJ1-2, with D unresolved. Trimming removed 4 bases at V and 8 bases at J, with 9 bases between. CDR3 length: 11 residues. The germline V gene has CDR1 SGDLS and CDR2 YYNGEE.

J is TRBJ2-1 and V is TRBV6-2 or TRBV6-3; perhaps TRBD2 as D (6 bases). Trimming left V 2 bases short and J 8 bases short, with 19 bases between. There are 16 residues in the CDR3. Germline assignment: CDR1 MNHEY and CDR2 SVGEGT. CDR3 sequence reads: CASSYLLAPISDEQFF. The DNA of the CDR3 is TGTGCCAGCAGTTACCTTCTAGCGCCCATCTCCGATGAGCAGTTCTTC.